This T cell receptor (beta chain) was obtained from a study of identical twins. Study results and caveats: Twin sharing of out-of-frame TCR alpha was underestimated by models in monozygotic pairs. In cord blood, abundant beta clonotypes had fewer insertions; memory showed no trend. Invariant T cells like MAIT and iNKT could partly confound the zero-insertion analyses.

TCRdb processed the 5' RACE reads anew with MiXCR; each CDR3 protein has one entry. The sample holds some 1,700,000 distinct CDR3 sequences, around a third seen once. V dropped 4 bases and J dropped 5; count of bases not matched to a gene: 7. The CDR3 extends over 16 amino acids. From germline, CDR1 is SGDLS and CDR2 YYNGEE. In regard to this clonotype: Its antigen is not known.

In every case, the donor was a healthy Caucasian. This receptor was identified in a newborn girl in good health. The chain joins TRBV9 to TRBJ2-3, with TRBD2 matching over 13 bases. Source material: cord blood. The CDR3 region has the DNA TGTGCCAGCAGCCGACTAGCGGGGGGCGGGGTAGATACGCAGTATTTT. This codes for CASSRLAGGGVDTQYF.